Listed below are T cell receptor beta chains from one sample, sequenced in a study of Graves' ophthalmopathy and Graves' hyperthyroidism. TCRdb fed the multiplex PCR reads into MiXCR, producing one record per CDR3 protein. The table lists approximately 410,000 distinct CDR3 sequences, 15% of them singletons, with roughly 7% in the top ten. The specimen was peripheral blood. These receptors originate from a woman aged 18-35 years with stable Graves' hyperthyroidism. Each CDR3 is given with its conserved first and last residue. Fields, in order: CDR3 length, V gene, J gene, D gene, clone size, CDR3 DNA, CDR3 protein. The D gene is left open where the match is weak. Not all rows give a size; the values are once, few, many and, for expanded clones, a class.

len: 14
v_gene: TRBV27
j_gene: TRBJ1-5
d_gene: .
abundance: many
CDR3nt: TGTGCCAGCAGAACCCGACAGAAAGGGCAGCCCCAGCATTTT
CDR3aa: CASRTRQKGQPQHF

len: 12
v_gene: TRBV20-1
j_gene: TRBJ2-7
d_gene: .
abundance: many
CDR3nt: TGCAGTGCAAAACAGGGAGCCTACGAGCAGTACTTC
CDR3aa: CSAKQGAYEQYF

len: 20
v_gene: TRBV13
j_gene: TRBJ2-6
d_gene: .
abundance: many
CDR3nt: TGTGCCAGCAGCGGACCTGGGGTGGTGGGGGTACACTCTGGGGCCAACGTCCTGACTTTC
CDR3aa: CASSGPGVVGVHSGANVLTF

len: 14
v_gene: TRBV19
j_gene: TRBJ2-7
d_gene: TRBD2
abundance: few
CDR3nt: TGTGCCAGTAGTCGGGGGGTCCTCAGCTACGAGCAGTACTTC
CDR3aa: CASSRGVLSYEQYF

len: 12
v_gene: TRBV6-1
j_gene: TRBJ1-1
d_gene: .
abundance: .
CDR3nt: TGTGCCACCCGGACACAAAACACTGAAGCTTTCTTT
CDR3aa: CATRTQNTEAFF

len: 13
v_gene: TRBV20-1
j_gene: TRBJ2-5
d_gene: .
abundance: many
CDR3nt: TGCAGTGCTAGAAGGCAGGCTGTGGAGACCCAGTACTTC
CDR3aa: CSARRQAVETQYF

len: 13
v_gene: TRBV7-2
j_gene: TRBJ2-2
d_gene: .
abundance: .
CDR3nt: TGTGCCAGCAGATTACTGGGATTCGGGGAGCTGTTTTTT
CDR3aa: CASRLLGFGELFF

len: 18
v_gene: TRBV28
j_gene: TRBJ1-5
d_gene: .
abundance: many
CDR3nt: TGTGCCAGCACCCCCGGCCTTACAGCTCAGACAAGCAATCAGCCCCAGCATTTT
CDR3aa: CASTPGLTAQTSNQPQHF

len: 12
v_gene: TRBV6-2/TRBV6-3
j_gene: TRBJ1-1
d_gene: .
abundance: many
CDR3nt: TGTGCCAGCAGCGACTGGAACACTGAAGCTTTCTTT
CDR3aa: CASSDWNTEAFF

len: 14
v_gene: TRBV11-3
j_gene: TRBJ1-6
d_gene: .
abundance: many
CDR3nt: TGTGCCAGCAGCTTCGGCCAGGGGAATTCACCCCTCCACTTT
CDR3aa: CASSFGQGNSPLHF

len: 15
v_gene: TRBV19
j_gene: TRBJ1-6
d_gene: .
abundance: few
CDR3nt: TGTGCCAGTAGCATACAGGGAAGGCAAGTTTCACCCCTCCACTTT
CDR3aa: CASSIQGRQVSPLHF

len: 15
v_gene: TRBV12-3/TRBV12-4
j_gene: TRBJ2-5
d_gene: TRBD2
abundance: many
CDR3nt: TGTGCCAGCAGGGAGCGGGGGGGCCTCGGCGAGACCCAGTACTTC
CDR3aa: CASRERGGLGETQYF

len: 17
v_gene: TRBV3-1
j_gene: TRBJ1-2
d_gene: TRBD1
abundance: few
CDR3nt: TGTGCCAGCAGCCAAGAGGGACAGGGGAGAACTAACTATGGCTACACCTTC
CDR3aa: CASSQEGQGRTNYGYTF

len: 15
v_gene: TRBV6-2/TRBV6-3
j_gene: TRBJ1-2
d_gene: .
abundance: many
CDR3nt: TGTGCCAGCAGTTACACTCGGGGGCAGAGCTATGGCTACACCTTC
CDR3aa: CASSYTRGQSYGYTF

len: 16
v_gene: TRBV19
j_gene: TRBJ1-1
d_gene: TRBD1
abundance: many
CDR3nt: TGTGCCAGTATCCGACAGGGGGGCTTGATGAACACTGAAGCTTTCTTT
CDR3aa: CASIRQGGLMNTEAFF

len: 13
v_gene: TRBV20-1
j_gene: TRBJ1-5
d_gene: .
abundance: many
CDR3nt: TGCAGTGCTAGAGATCTCGGTGCTCAGCCCCAGCATTTT
CDR3aa: CSARDLGAQPQHF

len: 14
v_gene: TRBV20-1
j_gene: TRBJ1-5
d_gene: .
abundance: many
CDR3nt: TGCAGTGCTAGAGGGGGAGGTATCGATCAGCCCCAGCATTTT
CDR3aa: CSARGGGIDQPQHF

len: 17
v_gene: TRBV12-3/TRBV12-4
j_gene: TRBJ1-6
d_gene: .
abundance: .
CDR3nt: TGTGCCAGCAGCCCGACGCAGGGGAGCTCCTATAATTCACCCCTCCACTTT
CDR3aa: CASSPTQGSSYNSPLHF

len: 11
v_gene: TRBV10-3
j_gene: TRBJ2-2
d_gene: .
abundance: many
CDR3nt: TGTGCCATCAAGGGAGTCGGGGAGCTGTTTTTT
CDR3aa: CAIKGVGELFF

len: 13
v_gene: TRBV19
j_gene: TRBJ1-2
d_gene: TRBD1
abundance: many
CDR3nt: TGTGCCAGTAGCGGACAGGGGGAGCGGGGCTACACCTTC
CDR3aa: CASSGQGERGYTF

len: 16
v_gene: TRBV12-3/TRBV12-4
j_gene: TRBJ1-1
d_gene: TRBD1
abundance: many
CDR3nt: TGTGCCAGCAGAACCGACAGGGTGAGTTGGGGCACTGAAGCTTTCTTT
CDR3aa: CASRTDRVSWGTEAFF

len: 13
v_gene: TRBV12-3/TRBV12-4
j_gene: TRBJ1-1
d_gene: .
abundance: many
CDR3nt: TGTGCCAGCAGTTTTAACGTTGTTGCTGAAGCTTTCTTT
CDR3aa: CASSFNVVAEAFF

len: 15
v_gene: TRBV5-1
j_gene: TRBJ1-1
d_gene: TRBD1
abundance: many
CDR3nt: TGCGCCAGCAGCCTGCCGACAGGGCCGAACACTGAAGCTTTCTTT
CDR3aa: CASSLPTGPNTEAFF

len: 11
v_gene: TRBV5-5
j_gene: TRBJ1-1
d_gene: .
abundance: many
CDR3nt: TGTGCCAGCAGCATACAAACTGAAGCTTTCTTT
CDR3aa: CASSIQTEAFF

len: 15
v_gene: TRBV12-3/TRBV12-4
j_gene: TRBJ1-2
d_gene: TRBD1
abundance: .
CDR3nt: TGTGCCAGCAGCCGGACAGGTGGAATTCGCTATGGCTACACCTTC
CDR3aa: CASSRTGGIRYGYTF

len: 14
v_gene: TRBV6-2/TRBV6-3
j_gene: TRBJ1-2
d_gene: TRBD1
abundance: many
CDR3nt: TGTGCCGGCGGCCGGGACAGGCTTAACTATGGCCACACCTTC
CDR3aa: CAGGRDRLNYGHTF

len: 12
v_gene: TRBV6-1
j_gene: TRBJ1-6
d_gene: .
abundance: many
CDR3nt: TGTGCCAGCAGTGAAGGGGGTTCACCCCTCCACTTT
CDR3aa: CASSEGGSPLHF

len: 15
v_gene: TRBV10-3
j_gene: TRBJ1-1
d_gene: TRBD1
abundance: many
CDR3nt: TGTGCCATCAGCCTACAGGGGCTATCCAGCACTGAAGCTTTCTTT
CDR3aa: CAISLQGLSSTEAFF

len: 14
v_gene: TRBV5-1
j_gene: TRBJ2-7
d_gene: TRBD1
abundance: .
CDR3nt: TGCGCCAGCACACTCCAAACAGGGGGCGGCGAGCAGTACTTC
CDR3aa: CASTLQTGGGEQYF

len: 17
v_gene: TRBV5-1
j_gene: TRBJ2-6
d_gene: .
abundance: many
CDR3nt: TGCGCCAGCAGCCGAGGACAGTTTGGATCTGGGGCCAACGTCCTGACTTTC
CDR3aa: CASSRGQFGSGANVLTF

len: 15
v_gene: TRBV6-2/TRBV6-3
j_gene: TRBJ2-7
d_gene: TRBD1
abundance: .
CDR3nt: TGTGCCAGCAGTATCGGGACAGTCTGTCCGTGCGAGCAGTACTTC
CDR3aa: CASSIGTVCPCEQYF

len: 15
v_gene: TRBV28
j_gene: TRBJ1-1
d_gene: .
abundance: .
CDR3nt: TGTGCCAGCATCGGAAACGGGTTCATGAACACTGAAGCTTTCTTT
CDR3aa: CASIGNGFMNTEAFF

len: 16
v_gene: TRBV19
j_gene: TRBJ1-5
d_gene: TRBD1
abundance: many
CDR3nt: TGTGCCAGTAGTATTTCGACAGGGTGGAGCAATCAGCCCCAGCATTTT
CDR3aa: CASSISTGWSNQPQHF

len: 17
v_gene: TRBV6-2/TRBV6-3
j_gene: TRBJ2-5
d_gene: .
abundance: many
CDR3nt: TGTGCCAGCAGACCACGGGACCTGTGGAGGACCCAAGAGACCCAGTACTTC
CDR3aa: CASRPRDLWRTQETQYF

len: 14
v_gene: TRBV6-1
j_gene: TRBJ2-2
d_gene: .
abundance: many
CDR3nt: TGTGCCAGCAGGGGGGGAATGGACACCGGGGAGCTGTTTTTT
CDR3aa: CASRGGMDTGELFF

len: 14
v_gene: TRBV12-3/TRBV12-4
j_gene: TRBJ1-1
d_gene: .
abundance: many
CDR3nt: TGTGCCAGCAGCCGCGGGACGGCTAACACTGAAGCTTTCTTT
CDR3aa: CASSRGTANTEAFF

len: 13
v_gene: TRBV27
j_gene: TRBJ1-6
d_gene: .
abundance: many
CDR3nt: TGTGCCAGCCGTCAGGGAAGTAGTTCACCCCTCCACTTT
CDR3aa: CASRQGSSSPLHF

len: 14
v_gene: TRBV19
j_gene: TRBJ1-2
d_gene: TRBD1
abundance: many
CDR3nt: TGTGCCAGTAGTCCGACAGGGGTTGGCTATGGCTACACCTTC
CDR3aa: CASSPTGVGYGYTF

len: 15
v_gene: TRBV6-1
j_gene: TRBJ2-2
d_gene: .
abundance: many
CDR3nt: TGTGCCAGCAGTGAACTTAGTTGGGGAACCGGGGAGCTGTTTTTT
CDR3aa: CASSELSWGTGELFF

len: 12
v_gene: TRBV12-3/TRBV12-4
j_gene: TRBJ2-7
d_gene: .
abundance: many
CDR3nt: TGTGCCAGCAGTTTGATCGCTTACGAGCAGTACTTC
CDR3aa: CASSLIAYEQYF

len: 15
v_gene: TRBV27
j_gene: TRBJ1-6
d_gene: TRBD1
abundance: few
CDR3nt: TGTGCCAGCAGTCTCGGACAGGGTCGTAATTCACCCCTCCACTTT
CDR3aa: CASSLGQGRNSPLHF

len: 13
v_gene: TRBV6-2/TRBV6-3
j_gene: TRBJ2-5
d_gene: .
abundance: many
CDR3nt: TGTGCCAGCAGTTACGAGGAGCAAGAGACCCAGTACTTC
CDR3aa: CASSYEEQETQYF

len: 15
v_gene: TRBV27
j_gene: TRBJ1-5
d_gene: TRBD1
abundance: many
CDR3nt: TGTGCCAGCAGTCCGACGGGACAGCGTTATCAGCCCCAGCATTTT
CDR3aa: CASSPTGQRYQPQHF

len: 18
v_gene: TRBV5-6
j_gene: TRBJ1-5
d_gene: .
abundance: .
CDR3nt: TGTGCCAGCAGCTTGAGTTGGTCTCAGGGGAAGGGCAATCAGCCCCAGCATTTT
CDR3aa: CASSLSWSQGKGNQPQHF

len: 14
v_gene: TRBV12-3/TRBV12-4
j_gene: TRBJ2-7
d_gene: TRBD2
abundance: many
CDR3nt: TGTGCCAGCAGTAAACTAGCGGGAGGCTACGAGCAGTACTTC
CDR3aa: CASSKLAGGYEQYF

len: 15
v_gene: TRBV12-3/TRBV12-4
j_gene: TRBJ1-1
d_gene: .
abundance: .
CDR3nt: TGTGCCAGCAGTCCAAACGGGGGGGCGATAGTTGAAGCTTTCTTT
CDR3aa: CASSPNGGAIVEAFF

len: 17
v_gene: TRBV18
j_gene: TRBJ1-5
d_gene: TRBD1
abundance: many
CDR3nt: TGTGCCAGCTCACCAAAACTGGACAGGTCGCGGGATAAGCCCCAGCATTTT
CDR3aa: CASSPKLDRSRDKPQHF

len: 17
v_gene: TRBV2
j_gene: TRBJ2-4
d_gene: .
abundance: many
CDR3nt: TGTGCCAGCGGGGGACGTGGACTCCAAACAAAGGGGAACATTCAGTACTTC
CDR3aa: CASGGRGLQTKGNIQYF

len: 13
v_gene: TRBV7-2
j_gene: TRBJ1-5
d_gene: .
abundance: many
CDR3nt: TGTGCCAGCAGCTTAGGGTTTGGGCAGCCCCAGCATTTT
CDR3aa: CASSLGFGQPQHF

len: 16
v_gene: TRBV7-8
j_gene: TRBJ2-5
d_gene: TRBD1
abundance: many
CDR3nt: TGTGCCAGCAGCATCGTCGCCGGGACAGGGGGAGAGACCCAGTACTTC
CDR3aa: CASSIVAGTGGETQYF

len: 15
v_gene: TRBV20-1
j_gene: TRBJ2-5
d_gene: TRBD2
abundance: many
CDR3nt: TGCAGTGCTAGCGGGGGGGCATTGTACCAAGAGACCCAGTACTTC
CDR3aa: CSASGGALYQETQYF